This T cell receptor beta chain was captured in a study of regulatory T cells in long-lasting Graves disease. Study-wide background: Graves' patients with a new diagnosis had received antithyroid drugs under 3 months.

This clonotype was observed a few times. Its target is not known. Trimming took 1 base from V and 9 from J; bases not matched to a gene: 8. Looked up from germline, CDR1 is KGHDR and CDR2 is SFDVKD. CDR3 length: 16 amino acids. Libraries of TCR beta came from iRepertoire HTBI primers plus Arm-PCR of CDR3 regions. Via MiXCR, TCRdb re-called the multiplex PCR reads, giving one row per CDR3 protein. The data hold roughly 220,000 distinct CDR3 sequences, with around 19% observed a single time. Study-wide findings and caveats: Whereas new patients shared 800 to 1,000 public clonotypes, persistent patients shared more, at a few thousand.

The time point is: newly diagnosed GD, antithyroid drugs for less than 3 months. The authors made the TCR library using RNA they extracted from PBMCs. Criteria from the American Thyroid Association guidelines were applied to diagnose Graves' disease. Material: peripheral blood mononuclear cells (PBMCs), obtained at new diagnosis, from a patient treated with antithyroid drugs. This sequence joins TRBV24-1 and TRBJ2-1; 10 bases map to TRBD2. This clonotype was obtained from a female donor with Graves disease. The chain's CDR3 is CATSDLAGGHHTEQFF. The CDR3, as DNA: TGTGCCACCAGTGATTTAGCGGGAGGGCACCACACTGAGCAGTTCTTC.